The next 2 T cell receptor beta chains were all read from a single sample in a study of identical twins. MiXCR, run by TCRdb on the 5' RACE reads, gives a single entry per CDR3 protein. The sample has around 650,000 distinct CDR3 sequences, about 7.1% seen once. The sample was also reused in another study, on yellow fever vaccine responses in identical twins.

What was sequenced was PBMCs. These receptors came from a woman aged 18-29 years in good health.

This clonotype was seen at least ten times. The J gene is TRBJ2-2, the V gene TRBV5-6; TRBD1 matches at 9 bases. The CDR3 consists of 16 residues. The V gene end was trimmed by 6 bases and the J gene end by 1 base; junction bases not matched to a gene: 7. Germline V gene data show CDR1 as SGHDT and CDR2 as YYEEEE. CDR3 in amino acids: CASKAGQGENTGELFF. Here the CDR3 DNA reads TGTGCCAGCAAGGCGGGACAGGGAGAGAACACCGGGGAGCTGTTTTTT. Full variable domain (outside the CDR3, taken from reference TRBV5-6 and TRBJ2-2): DAGVTQSPTHLIKTRGQQVTLRCSPKSGHDTVSWYQQALGQGPQFIFQYYEEEERQRGNFPDRFSGHQFPNYSSELNVNALLLGDSALYLCASKAGQGENTGELFFGEGSRLTVL.

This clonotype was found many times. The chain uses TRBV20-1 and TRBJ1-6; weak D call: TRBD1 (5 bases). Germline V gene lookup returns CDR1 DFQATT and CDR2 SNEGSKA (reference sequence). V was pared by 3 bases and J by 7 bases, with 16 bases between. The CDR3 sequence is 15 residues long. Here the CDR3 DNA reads TGCAGTGCTAGCGTTCGGCAGGGATTGAATTCACCCCTCCACTTT. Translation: CSASVRQGLNSPLHF.